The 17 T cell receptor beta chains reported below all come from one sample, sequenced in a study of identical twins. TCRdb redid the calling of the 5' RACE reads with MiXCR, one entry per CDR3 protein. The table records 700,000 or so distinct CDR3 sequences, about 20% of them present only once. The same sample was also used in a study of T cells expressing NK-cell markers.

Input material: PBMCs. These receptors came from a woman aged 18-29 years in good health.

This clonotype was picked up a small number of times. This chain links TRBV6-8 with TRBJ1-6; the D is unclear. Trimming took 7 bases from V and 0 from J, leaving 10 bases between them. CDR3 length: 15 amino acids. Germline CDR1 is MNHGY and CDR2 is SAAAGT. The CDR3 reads CASNGNSSYNSPLHF. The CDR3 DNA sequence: TGTGCCAGCAACGGAAATAGCTCCTATAATTCACCCCTCCACTTT.

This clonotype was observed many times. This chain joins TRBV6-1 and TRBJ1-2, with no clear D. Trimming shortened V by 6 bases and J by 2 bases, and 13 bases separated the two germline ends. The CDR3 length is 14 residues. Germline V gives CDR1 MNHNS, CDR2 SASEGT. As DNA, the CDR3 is TGTGCCAGCAGCTCATGGACGGAGAACTATGGCTACACCTTC. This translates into CASSSWTENYGYTF.

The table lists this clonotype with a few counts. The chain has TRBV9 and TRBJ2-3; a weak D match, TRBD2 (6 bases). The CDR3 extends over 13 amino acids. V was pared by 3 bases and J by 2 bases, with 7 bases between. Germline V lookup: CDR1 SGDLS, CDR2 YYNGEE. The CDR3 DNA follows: TGTGCCAGCAGCGGGGGGGTCACAGATACGCAGTATTTT. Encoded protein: CASSGGVTDTQYF.

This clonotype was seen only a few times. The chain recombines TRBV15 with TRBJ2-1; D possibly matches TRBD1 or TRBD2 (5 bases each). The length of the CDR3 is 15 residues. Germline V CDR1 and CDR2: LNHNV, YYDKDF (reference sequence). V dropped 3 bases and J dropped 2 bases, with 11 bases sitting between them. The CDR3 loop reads CATSRGPTAYNEQFF. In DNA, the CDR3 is TGTGCCACCAGCAGGGGACCGACGGCCTACAATGAGCAGTTCTTC. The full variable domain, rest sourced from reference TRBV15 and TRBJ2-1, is DAMVIQNPRYQVTQFGKPVTLSCSQTLNHNVMYWYQQKSSQAPKLLFHYYDKDFNNEADTPDNFQSRRPNTSFCFLDIRSPGLGDTAMYLCATSRGPTAYNEQFFGPGTRLTVL.

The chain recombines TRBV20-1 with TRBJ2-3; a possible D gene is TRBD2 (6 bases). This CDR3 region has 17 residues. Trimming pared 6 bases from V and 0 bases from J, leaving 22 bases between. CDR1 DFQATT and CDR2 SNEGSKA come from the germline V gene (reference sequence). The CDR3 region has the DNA TGCAGTGCCACCTCGGGGACTCCCCTAGGTAGCACAGATACGCAGTATTTT. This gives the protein CSATSGTPLGSTDTQYF.

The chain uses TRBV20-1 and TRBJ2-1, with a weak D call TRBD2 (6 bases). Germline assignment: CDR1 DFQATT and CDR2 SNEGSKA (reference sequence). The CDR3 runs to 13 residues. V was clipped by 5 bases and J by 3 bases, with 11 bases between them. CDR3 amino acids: CSAGLANYNEQFF. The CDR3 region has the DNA TGCAGTGCTGGGCTAGCGAACTACAATGAGCAGTTCTTC.

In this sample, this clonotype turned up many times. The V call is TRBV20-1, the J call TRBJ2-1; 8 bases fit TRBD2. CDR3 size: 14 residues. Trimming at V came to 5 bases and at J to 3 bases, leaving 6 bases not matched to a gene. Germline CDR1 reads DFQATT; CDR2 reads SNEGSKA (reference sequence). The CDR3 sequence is CSARGAGGYNEQFF. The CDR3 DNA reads TGCAGTGCTCGGGGGGCGGGGGGCTACAATGAGCAGTTCTTC.

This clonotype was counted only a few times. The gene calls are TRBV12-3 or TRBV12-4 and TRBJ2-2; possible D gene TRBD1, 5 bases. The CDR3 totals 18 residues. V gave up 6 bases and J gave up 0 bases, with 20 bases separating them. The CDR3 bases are TGTGCCAGCAGGTATGGGGCCGATTTCTCGCCGAACACCGGGGAGCTGTTTTTT. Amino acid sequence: CASRYGADFSPNTGELFF.

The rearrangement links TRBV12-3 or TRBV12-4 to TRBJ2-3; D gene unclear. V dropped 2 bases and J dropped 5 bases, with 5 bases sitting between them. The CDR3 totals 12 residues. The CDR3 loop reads CASSLKGDTQYF. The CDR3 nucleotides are TGTGCCAGCAGTTTAAAGGGAGATACGCAGTATTTT.

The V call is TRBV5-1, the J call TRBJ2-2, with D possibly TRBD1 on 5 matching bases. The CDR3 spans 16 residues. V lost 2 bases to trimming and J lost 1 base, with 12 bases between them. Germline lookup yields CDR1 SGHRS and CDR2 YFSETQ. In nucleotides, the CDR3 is TGCGCCAGCAGCTTTGGGGCGGCAGGGAACACCGGGGAGCTGTTTTTT. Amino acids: CASSFGAAGNTGELFF.

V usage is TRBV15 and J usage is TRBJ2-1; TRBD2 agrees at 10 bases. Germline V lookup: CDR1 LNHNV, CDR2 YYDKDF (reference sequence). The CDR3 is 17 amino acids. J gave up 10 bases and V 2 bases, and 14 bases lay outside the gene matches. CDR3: CATSRSPSGSSLIEQFF. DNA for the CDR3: TGTGCCACCAGCAGATCCCCTAGCGGGAGTAGCTTGATCGAGCAGTTCTTC.

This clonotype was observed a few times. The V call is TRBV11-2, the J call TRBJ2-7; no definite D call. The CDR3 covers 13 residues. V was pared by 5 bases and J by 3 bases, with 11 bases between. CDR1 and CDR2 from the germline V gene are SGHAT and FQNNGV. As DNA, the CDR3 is TGTGCCAGCAGCCCAGATGGGTTCTACGAGCAGTACTTC. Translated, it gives CASSPDGFYEQYF.

This chain's CDR3 is CASRTTEEQYF. The CDR3, as DNA: TGTGCCAGCAGGACGACCGAGGAGCAGTACTTC. The rearrangement uses TRBV6-2 or TRBV6-3 and TRBJ2-7; D gene ambiguous. Trimming took off 6 bases at V and 7 bases at J, with 10 bases between the two ends. The CDR3 covers 11 residues. The germline CDR1 and CDR2 sequences are MNHEY and SVGEGT.

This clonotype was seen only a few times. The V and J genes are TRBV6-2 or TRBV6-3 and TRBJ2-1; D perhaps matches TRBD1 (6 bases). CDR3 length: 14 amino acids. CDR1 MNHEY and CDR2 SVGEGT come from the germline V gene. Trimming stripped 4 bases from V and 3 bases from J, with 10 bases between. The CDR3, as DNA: TGTGCCAGCAGTTGGGGGCTTGTCTACAATGAGCAGTTCTTC. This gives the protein CASSWGLVYNEQFF.

CDR3 sequence (DNA): TGTGCCAGCAGTCTTACCAAAGGGCAGGGGGCGCGGGAGCAGTACTTC. It specifies CASSLTKGQGAREQYF. The rearrangement links TRBV7-2 to TRBJ2-7, with 8 bases lining up with TRBD1. Trimming took 6 bases from V and 7 from J; bases not matched to a gene: 17. The CDR3 has 16 residues. The V gene's germline CDR1 is SGHTA and CDR2 FQGNSA. The variable domain in full, completed from reference TRBV7-2 and TRBJ2-7, reads GAGVSQSPSNKVTEKGKDVELRCDPISGHTALYWYRQSLGQGLEFLIYFQGNSAPDKSGLPSDRFSAERTGGSVSTLTIQRTQQEDSAVYLCASSLTKGQGAREQYFGPGTRLTVT.

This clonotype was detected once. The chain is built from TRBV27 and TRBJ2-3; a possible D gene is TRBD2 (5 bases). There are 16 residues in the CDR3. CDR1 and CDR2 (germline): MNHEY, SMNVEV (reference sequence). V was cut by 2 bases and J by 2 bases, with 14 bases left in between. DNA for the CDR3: TGTGCCAGCAGTTTAGGTGGCACGGGAATCACAGATACGCAGTATTTT. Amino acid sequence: CASSLGGTGITDTQYF.

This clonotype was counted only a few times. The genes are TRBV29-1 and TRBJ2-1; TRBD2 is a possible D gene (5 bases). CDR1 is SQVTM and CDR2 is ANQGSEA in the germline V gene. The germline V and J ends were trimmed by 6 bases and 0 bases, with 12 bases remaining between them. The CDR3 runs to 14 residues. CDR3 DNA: TGCAGCGTGCCGACGGGGTCCTCCTACAATGAGCAGTTCTTC. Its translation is CSVPTGSSYNEQFF.